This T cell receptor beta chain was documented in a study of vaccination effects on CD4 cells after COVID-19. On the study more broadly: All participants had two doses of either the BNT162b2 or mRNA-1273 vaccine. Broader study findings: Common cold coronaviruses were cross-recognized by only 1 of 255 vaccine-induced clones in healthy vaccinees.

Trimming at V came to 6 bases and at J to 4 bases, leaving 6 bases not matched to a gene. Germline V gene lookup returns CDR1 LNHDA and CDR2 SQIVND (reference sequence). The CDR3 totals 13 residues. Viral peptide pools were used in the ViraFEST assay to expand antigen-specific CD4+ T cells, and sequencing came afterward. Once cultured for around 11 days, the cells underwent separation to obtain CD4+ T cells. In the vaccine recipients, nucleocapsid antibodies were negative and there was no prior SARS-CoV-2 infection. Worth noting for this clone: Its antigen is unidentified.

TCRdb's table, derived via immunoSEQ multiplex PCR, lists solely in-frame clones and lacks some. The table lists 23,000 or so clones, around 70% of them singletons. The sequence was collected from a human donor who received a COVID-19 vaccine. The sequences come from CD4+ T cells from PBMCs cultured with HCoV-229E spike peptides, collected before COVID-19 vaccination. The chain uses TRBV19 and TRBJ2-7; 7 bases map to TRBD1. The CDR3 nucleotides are TGTGCCAGTAGAGCAGGGGGAATATACGAGCAGTACTTC. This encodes CASRAGGIYEQYF.